This TCR beta chain was sequenced in a study of CD8+ T cells in alopecia areata. Study as a whole: Treatment ran 6 to 18 months, with 6 months of follow-up afterward.

V was clipped by 8 bases and J by 11 bases, with 18 bases between them. Looked up from germline, CDR1 is MNHNY and CDR2 is SVGAGI (reference sequence). This CDR3 has 12 amino acids. Collected material from alopecia areata patients comprised lesional scalp punch biopsies and peripheral blood. Following RNA extraction, reverse transcription yielded cDNA that acted as the sequencing template. Profiled with immunoSEQ multiplex PCR; TCRdb holds only in-frame clones, not every one. The sample lists approximately 150,000 clones, roughly 46% seen once, with roughly 0.99% in the top ten. General study findings and limits: Sequenced scalp T cells also include alphabeta T cells resident in normal skin. Sharing of TCRs across patients appeared less clear than in mice, possibly for HLA-related reasons.

Notes on this clone: Antigen: not known.

This TCR derives from a human donor with alopecia areata. Sequencing used CD4+ T cells sorted from blood, obtained at week 0. The chain couples TRBV6-6 to TRBJ1-2; D is ambiguous. The DNA of the CDR3 is TGTGCCAGCCAATACGCAAGGGCGGGGTACACCTTC. Amino acid sequence: CASQYARAGYTF.